Described below is a single TCR beta chain sequence and its context. This sample was taken from a study of T cell changes during pregnancy in multiple sclerosis. Germline loops: CDR1 KGHSH, CDR2 LQKENI. The CDR3 length is 14 residues. V gave up 5 bases and J gave up 7 bases, with 17 bases separating them. Assay used: immunoSEQ multiplex PCR; TCRdb lists only in-frame clones, some missing. The sample holds more than 75,000 clones, 90% to 95% seen once. This chain joins TRBV18 and TRBJ1-2; D possibly corresponds to TRBD1 (5 bases). This TCR came from a female donor with multiple sclerosis, enrolled in a pregnancy study. The sequencing here drew on peripheral blood, taken in the first trimester of pregnancy. The CDR3 DNA follows: TGTGCCAGCTCAACGGGCCAGGGCAACCCTGGCTACACCTTC. Protein: CASSTGQGNPGYTF. Variable domain in full (rest from reference TRBV18 and TRBJ1-2): NAGVMQNPRHLVRRRGQEARLRCSPMKGHSHVYWYRQLPEEGLKFMVYLQKENIIDESGMPKERFSAEFPKEGPSILRIQQVVRGDSAAYFCASSTGQGNPGYTFGSGTRLTVV.